This TCR beta chain was sequenced during a study of patients and donors after allogeneic stem cell transplantation. TCRdb re-analysed the RT-PCR reads in MiXCR, keeping a single row per CDR3 protein. Among 900,000 to 1,000,000 distinct CDR3 sequences, roughly 18% were seen once, and the ten largest hold around 6%. The CDR3 spans 13 residues. Deletions cut 5 bases from V and 7 bases from J, with 14 bases between. The germline CDR1 and CDR2 sequences are SGHTA and FQGTGA. This TCR was recovered from a human donor who was either an allogeneic HSCT recipient or a stem cell or donor lymphocyte infusion donor (not recorded which). It is not recorded whose cells these are; they may come from a transplant donor. This chain connects TRBV7-3 to TRBJ2-5; D gene ambiguous. The material sequenced was blood, either unsorted or a sorted T cell fraction (not recorded which). DNA for the CDR3: TGTGCCAGCAGCCTAAACCGGAAAGCGACCCAGTACTTC. Its protein is CASSLNRKATQYF.